These 9 T cell receptor beta chains came from one sample sequenced in a study of blood T cell repertoires in COVID-19. The protocol was immunoSEQ multiplex PCR, while the TCRdb copy is restricted to in-frame clones and leaves out a portion. The sample consists of some 250,000 clones, roughly 82% of them appearing once. The sequencing input was peripheral blood. The receptor source for this set is a man older than 75 with acute or convalescent COVID-19.

This rearrangement joins TRBV2 to TRBJ1-5, with D possibly being TRBD1 (5 bases). There are 16 residues in the CDR3. V lost 5 bases, J lost 2 bases, and 16 bases lay in between. Germline CDR1 reads SNHLY; CDR2 reads FYNNEI. CDR3 bases: TGTGCCAGCAGTCCTTTGGGGGGGTCGGGCAATCAGCCCCAGCATTTT. Its translation is CASSPLGGSGNQPQHF.

V usage is TRBV6-1 and J usage is TRBJ2-1; 9 bases fit TRBD1. The germline gives CDR1 MNHNS, CDR2 SASEGT. The junction had 1 base not matched to a gene; V was cut back by 1 base and J by 3 bases. The CDR3 length is 15 residues. The CDR3 nucleotides read TGTGCCAGCAGTGAAGGACAGGGGGACTACAATGAGCAGTTCTTC. This translates into CASSEGQGDYNEQFF.

The chain employs TRBV9 and TRBJ2-3; 8 bases are shared with TRBD1. V lost 0 bases to trimming and J lost 3 bases; unmatched junction nucleotides: 12. Germline V gives CDR1 SGDLS, CDR2 YYNGEE. CDR3 length: 18 residues. For the CDR3, the DNA is TGTGCCAGCAGCGTAGCTACTTTCAGGGGGCAAAAGACAGATACGCAGTATTTT. It is translated as CASSVATFRGQKTDTQYF.

The rearrangement links TRBV5-6 to TRBJ1-5; maybe TRBD1 (5 bases). The V and J ends lost 4 bases and 4 bases respectively, with 15 bases between them. The CDR3 extends over 15 amino acids. The germline V gene has CDR1 SGHDT and CDR2 YYEEEE. CDR3 amino acids: CASSISGAPNQPQHF. Here the CDR3 DNA reads TGTGCCAGCAGCATCTCTGGGGCCCCGAATCAGCCCCAGCATTTT.

This chain joins TRBV5-1 and TRBJ2-7; D remains ambiguous. V was pared by 0 bases and J by 2 bases, with 12 bases between. Germline CDR1 SGHRS, CDR2 YFSETQ. The CDR3 extends over 15 amino acids. The CDR3 here is CASSLADDTTYEQYF. The DNA of the CDR3 is TGCGCCAGCAGCTTGGCCGACGACACGACCTACGAGCAGTACTTC.

V and J are TRBV7-9 and TRBJ2-3, with D tentatively TRBD2 (8 bases). V was trimmed by 5 bases and J by 1 base, leaving 16 bases between them. Looked up from germline, CDR1 is SEHNR and CDR2 is FQNEAQ (reference sequence). The CDR3 has 16 residues. The CDR3 coding sequence is TGTGCCAGCAGCCAGGGACTAGGGGGCGGCACAGATACGCAGTATTTT. Protein sequence: CASSQGLGGGTDTQYF.

The chain has TRBV18 and TRBJ2-7; 8 bases are a match to TRBD1. This CDR3 has 15 amino acids. The V and J ends lost 6 bases and 2 bases, in that order; junction bases with no gene match: 9. The germline CDR1 and CDR2 sequences are KGHSH and LQKENI. The CDR3 nucleotides are TGTGCCAGCTCCCCCGGACAGGGCGTACCCTACGAGCAGTACTTC. Protein: CASSPGQGVPYEQYF.

This chain links TRBV28 with TRBJ2-7; 7 nucleotides match TRBD2. In germline, CDR1 is MDHEN, CDR2 SYDVKM. The CDR3 covers 16 residues. Trimming removed 1 base from V and 3 bases from J; junction bases left unmatched: 9. In DNA form, the CDR3 reads TGTGCCAGCAGTTTATCGAGGAGCGGGGATTTCTACGAGCAGTACTTC. Protein: CASSLSRSGDFYEQYF.

This clone turned up a few times. The chain uses TRBV16 and TRBJ1-3; D uncertain. Germline-derived CDR1 and CDR2 are KGHSY and FQNENV. Between the trimmed V and J ends, which lost 2 bases and 0 bases, there was a span of 8 bases. CDR3 length equals 15 residues. The CDR3 bases are TGTGCCAGCAGCCAAGGGCGAAGCTCTGGAAACACCATATATTTT. This sequence encodes CASSQGRSSGNTIYF.